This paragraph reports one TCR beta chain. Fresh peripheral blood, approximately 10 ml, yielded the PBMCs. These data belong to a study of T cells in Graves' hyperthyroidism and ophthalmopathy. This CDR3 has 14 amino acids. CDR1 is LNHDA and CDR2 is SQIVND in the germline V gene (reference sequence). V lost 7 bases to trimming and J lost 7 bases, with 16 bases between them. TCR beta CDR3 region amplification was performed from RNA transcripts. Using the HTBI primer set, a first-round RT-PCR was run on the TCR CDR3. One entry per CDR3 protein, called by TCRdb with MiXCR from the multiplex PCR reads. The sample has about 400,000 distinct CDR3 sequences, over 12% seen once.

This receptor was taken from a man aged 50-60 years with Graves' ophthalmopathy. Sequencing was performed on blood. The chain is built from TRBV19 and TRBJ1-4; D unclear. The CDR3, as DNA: TGTGCCAGTAATCAACAGCGCCTTGGTGAAAAACTGTTTTTT. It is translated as CASNQQRLGEKLFF.